The 8 T cell receptor beta chains listed next were all sequenced from one sample in a study of blood T cell repertoires in COVID-19. Assay: immunoSEQ multiplex PCR; the TCRdb copy retains only in-frame clones and omits some. The data contain more than 250,000 clones, around 85% of them seen just once; the ten biggest clones take up around 2.1%. Sequences were obtained from PBMCs or T cells enriched from blood (not recorded which). The receptors derive from a man aged 25-45 years who had recovered from COVID-19.

The gene calls are TRBV5-1 and TRBJ2-7; possible D gene TRBD1, 6 bases. V lost 0 bases and J lost 5, with 12 bases in between. Germline lookup yields CDR1 SGHRS and CDR2 YFSETQ. The CDR3 is 14 amino acids. CDR3 DNA sequence: TGCGCCAGCAGCTTGGCCCAGGGGCGCGACGAGCAGTACTTC. The encoded protein is CASSLAQGRDEQYF.

This sequence joins TRBV5-6 and TRBJ2-1; no definite D call. V dropped 2 bases and J dropped 4 bases, with 4 bases sitting between them. CDR3 length: 12 amino acids. Germline V gene sequence: CDR1 SGHDT, CDR2 YYEEEE. CDR3 amino acids: CASSFYYNEQFF. CDR3 sequence (DNA): TGTGCCAGCAGCTTCTATTACAATGAGCAGTTCTTC.

This clone was detected only a few times. The CDR3 reads CASSRYNRGRWETQYF. CDR3 in DNA: TGTGCCAGCAGCAGATATAACAGGGGGCGATGGGAGACCCAGTACTTC. V gene TRBV21-1 combines with J gene TRBJ2-5; the table names TRBD1, a call not compared with the DNA. TRBV21-1 is recorded as a pseudogene. The CDR3 totals 16 residues.

This clone is a singleton in its sample. The genes are TRBV27 and TRBJ1-2; 8 nucleotides line up with TRBD1. Germline loops: CDR1 MNHEY, CDR2 SMNVEV (reference sequence). The CDR3 length is 13 residues. The ends lost 6 bases at V and 5 bases at J; junction bases unmatched: 5. CDR3 sequence reads: CASRRTGTYGYTF. The CDR3 coding sequence is TGTGCCAGCAGACGGACAGGGACATATGGCTACACCTTC.

Here the CDR3 reads CASSRQTEAFF. DNA for the CDR3: TGTGCCAGTAGTCGACAAACTGAAGCTTTCTTT. The J gene is TRBJ1-1, the V gene TRBV19; D ambiguous. Germline CDR1 is LNHDA and CDR2 is SQIVND (reference sequence). Trimming took 5 bases from V and 5 from J, leaving 6 bases between them. The length of the CDR3 is 11 residues.

This sequence joins TRBV10-3 and TRBJ1-2; D ambiguous. Looked up from germline, CDR1 is ENHRY and CDR2 is SYGVKD. Trimming stripped 0 bases from V and 6 bases from J, with 11 bases between. The CDR3 loop spans 14 amino acids. The CDR3 loop reads CAISESTDIHGYTF. The CDR3 DNA sequence: TGTGCCATCAGTGAGTCAACAGACATCCATGGCTACACCTTC.

The chain links TRBV7-2 to TRBJ1-2; TRBD1 matches 8 bases. CDR3 length equals 17 residues. Germline assignment: CDR1 SGHTA and CDR2 FQGNSA. Losses at the gene ends were 2 bases for V and 5 bases for J; bases not matched to a gene: 13. The CDR3 reads CASSLTGRTGLEYGYTF. The CDR3 DNA is TGTGCCAGCAGCTTAACGGGACGGACAGGGCTAGAGTATGGCTACACCTTC.

This rearrangement joins TRBV3-1 (or the pseudogene TRBV3-2) to TRBJ2-2, with 7 bases that match TRBD1. J was trimmed by 7 bases and V by 1 base; bases with no gene match: 9. CDR3 length equals 16 residues. From germline, CDR1 is LGHDT and CDR2 YNNKEL (reference sequence). CDR3 in amino acids: CASSQGGLQGSGELFF. The DNA for the CDR3 is TGTGCCAGCAGCCAAGGTGGGCTACAGGGGAGCGGGGAGCTGTTTTTT.